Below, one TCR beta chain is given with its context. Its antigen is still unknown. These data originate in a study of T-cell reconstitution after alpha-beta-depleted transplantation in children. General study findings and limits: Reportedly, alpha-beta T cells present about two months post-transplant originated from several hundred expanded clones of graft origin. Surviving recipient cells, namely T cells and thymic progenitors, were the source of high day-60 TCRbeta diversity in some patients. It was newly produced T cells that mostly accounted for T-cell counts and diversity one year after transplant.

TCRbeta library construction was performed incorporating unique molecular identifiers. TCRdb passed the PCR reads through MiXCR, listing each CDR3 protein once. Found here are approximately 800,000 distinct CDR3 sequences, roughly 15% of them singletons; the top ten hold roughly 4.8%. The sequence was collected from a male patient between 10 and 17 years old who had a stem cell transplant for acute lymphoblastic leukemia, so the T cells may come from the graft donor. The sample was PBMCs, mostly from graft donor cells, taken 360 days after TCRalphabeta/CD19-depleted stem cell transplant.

CDR3 sequence: CASSSSIKQAFF. The CDR3 nucleotides read TGTGCCAGCAGTAGTAGCATCAAACAAGCTTTCTTT. This chain links TRBV28 with TRBJ1-1; D unclear. The CDR3 spans 12 residues. Germline CDR1 is MDHEN and CDR2 is SYDVKM. Trimming stripped 5 bases from V and 9 bases from J, with 13 bases between.